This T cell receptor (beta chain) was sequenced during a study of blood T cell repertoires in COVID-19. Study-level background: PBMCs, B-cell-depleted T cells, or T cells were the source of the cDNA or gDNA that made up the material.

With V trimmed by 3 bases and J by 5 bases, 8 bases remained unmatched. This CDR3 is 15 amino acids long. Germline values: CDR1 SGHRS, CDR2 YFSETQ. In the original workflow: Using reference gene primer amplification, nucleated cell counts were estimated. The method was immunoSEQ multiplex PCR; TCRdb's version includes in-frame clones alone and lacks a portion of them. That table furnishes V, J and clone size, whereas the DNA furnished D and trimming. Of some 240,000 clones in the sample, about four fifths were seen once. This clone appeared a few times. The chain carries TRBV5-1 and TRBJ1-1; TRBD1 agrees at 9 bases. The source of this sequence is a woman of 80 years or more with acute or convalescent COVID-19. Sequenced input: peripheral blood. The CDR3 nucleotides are TGCGCCAGCAGCTCCCAACAGGGGGCGACAACTGAAGCTTTCTTT. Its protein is CASSSQQGATTEAFF.